These T cell receptor beta chains were read from a single sample in a study of blood T cell repertoires in COVID-19. Measured with immunoSEQ multiplex PCR; TCRdb has only the in-frame clones, and not every one. The table lists some 520,000 clones, 89% of them singletons. The sample was peripheral blood. All receptors derive from a man in his late teens or twenties with COVID-19, enrolled during active disease. The CDR3 runs from the conserved cysteine through the conserved F or W. A D gene is named only where the DNA matches it firmly. For some rows the clone size is stated as once, few or many, or as a class when expanded; others skip it.

j_call v_call clone_size d_call cdr3_nt cdr3_aa
TRBJ2-3 TRBV21-1 NA NA TGTGCCAGCAGCATCCTGGTCCTAGCGGATACAGATACGCAGTATTTT CASSILVLADTDTQYF
TRBJ1-1 TRBV6-5 NA TRBD1 TGTGCCAGCAGGGGGACAGGAATGAACACTGAAGCTTTCTTT CASRGTGMNTEAFF
TRBJ2-5 TRBV13 NA NA TGTGCCAGCAGCTTAGAGGCCAGAGCCAGGTACCAAGAGACCCAGTACTTC CASSLEARARYQETQYF
TRBJ1-4 TRBV3-1/TRBV3-2 NA NA TGTGCCAGCAGCCAAGCCTCAGATGATAATGAAAAACTGTTTTTT CASSQASDDNEKLFF
TRBJ1-3 TRBV5-1 few NA TGCGCCAGCGGGGAGGGGAGTGGAAACACCATATATTTT CASGEGSGNTIYF
TRBJ2-5 TRBV19 NA TRBD2 TGTGCCAGTAGTATGGGACTAGCGGGAAGGGGAGAGACCCAGTACTTC CASSMGLAGRGETQYF
TRBJ2-7 TRBV7-7 NA TRBD1 TGTGCCAGCAGCTTAGCTGCAGGGGGATACGAGCAGTACTTC CASSLAAGGYEQYF
TRBJ2-7 TRBV10-2 NA TRBD2 TGCGCCAGCAATGAGGGACTAGCGGGAGGGAAGATTACCTACGAGCAGTACTTC CASNEGLAGGKITYEQYF
TRBJ2-1 TRBV7-9 once TRBD1 TGTGCCAGCAGCAGCGCCCTGGGGACAGGGGTTTACAATGAGCAGTTCTTC CASSSALGTGVYNEQFF
TRBJ1-1 TRBV13 NA NA TGTGCCAGCAGCACCATGGGGTCGGAGGTGAACACTGAAGCTTTCTTT CASSTMGSEVNTEAFF
TRBJ2-2 TRBV5-1 NA TRBD2 TGCGCCAGCAGCTCGCCGCGGGGCGGGGGTAACACCGGGGAGCTGTTTTTT CASSSPRGGGNTGELFF
TRBJ2-3 TRBV6-5 NA NA TGTGCCAGCAGTTACACAGGTAGCACAGATACGCAGTATTTT CASSYTGSTDTQYF
TRBJ2-2 TRBV18 NA NA TGTGCCAGCTCACCTCGGAGGGCCACCGGGGAGCTGTTTTTT CASSPRRATGELFF
TRBJ2-2 TRBV2 NA TRBD1 TGTGCCAGCAGAGGACAGGGGCTAAACACCGGGGAGCTGTTTTTT CASRGQGLNTGELFF
TRBJ2-7 TRBV7-2 NA TRBD1 TGTGCCAGCAGCTTAGGACAGGGGAACTCCTACGAGCAGTACTTC CASSLGQGNSYEQYF
TRBJ1-5 TRBV2 many TRBD1 TGTGCCAGCCGGACAGGGTTGAGCAATCAGCCCCAGCATTTT CASRTGLSNQPQHF
TRBJ2-3 TRBV5-6 NA TRBD2 TGTGCCAGCTACCTTCTAGCGGGCCACACAGATACGCAGTATTTT CASYLLAGHTDTQYF
TRBJ1-4 TRBV5-1 NA NA TGCGCCAGCAGCTTGGAGTTCACAGCTGAAAAACTGTTTTTT CASSLEFTAEKLFF
TRBJ2-5 TRBV29-1 NA TRBD2 TGCAGCGTAGCGGGGCGTCTAAAAGAGACCCAGTACTTC CSVAGRLKETQYF